The source of this T cell receptor beta chain is a study of blood T cell repertoires in COVID-19. Generated by immunoSEQ multiplex PCR, the TCRdb table keeps only in-frame clones and is missing some. This table has roughly 97,000 clones, roughly 82% appearing once. V lost 5 bases to trimming and J lost 2 bases, with 10 bases between them. The CDR3 is 13 residues long. Germline CDR1 is GTSNPN and CDR2 is SVGIG (reference sequence). The TCR originated in a man in his sixties with acute or convalescent COVID-19. This chain links TRBV30 with TRBJ1-5; D remains unclear. The specimen was peripheral blood. CDR3 sequence reads: CAWQGEGNQPQHF. The CDR3 DNA is TGTGCCTGGCAAGGAGAGGGCAATCAGCCCCAGCATTTT. The full variable domain, its missing parts supplied by reference TRBV30 and TRBJ1-5, is SQTIHQWPATLVQPVGSPLSLECTVEGTSNPNLYWYRQAAGRGLQLLFYSVGIGQISSEVPQNLSASRPQDRQFILSSKKLLLSDSGFYLCAWQGEGNQPQHFGDGTRLSIL.